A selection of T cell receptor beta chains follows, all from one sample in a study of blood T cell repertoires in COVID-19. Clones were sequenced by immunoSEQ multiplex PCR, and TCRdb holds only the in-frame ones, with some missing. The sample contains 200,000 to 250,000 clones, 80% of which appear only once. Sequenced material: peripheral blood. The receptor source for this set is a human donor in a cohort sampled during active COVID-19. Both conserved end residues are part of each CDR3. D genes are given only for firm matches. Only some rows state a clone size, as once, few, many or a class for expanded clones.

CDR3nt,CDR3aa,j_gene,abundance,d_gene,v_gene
TGTGCCAGCAATCTGAGGTCGCGGGGGAAAAGGGCCGGGGAGCTGTTTTTT,CASNLRSRGKRAGELFF,TRBJ2-2,NA,TRBD2,TRBV19
TGTGCCAGCAGTTTAGTGGGCTCGGGGGGGGTGTCCTACAATGAGCAGTTCTTC,CASSLVGSGGVSYNEQFF,TRBJ2-1,NA,TRBD2,TRBV27
TGTGCCAGAAGCTTGGACAGGTCGTTAGCCAAAAACATTCAGTACTTC,CARSLDRSLAKNIQYF,TRBJ2-4,few,NA,TRBV5-3
TGTGCCAGCAGTTTGACTACACTGAATCGGGCCAAAAACATTCAGTACTTC,CASSLTTLNRAKNIQYF,TRBJ2-4,NA,NA,TRBV28
TGTGCCAGCAGTGAAGAAGCGGCTTACACAGATACGCAGTATTTT,CASSEEAAYTDTQYF,TRBJ2-3,once,NA,TRBV2
TGTGCCAGCAGCTTACAGGGGCAAACCGGGGAGCTGTTTTTT,CASSLQGQTGELFF,TRBJ2-2,NA,NA,TRBV11-3
TGTGCCAGCAGTGGCCCCAGGGGGAGTTTAAATTCACCCCTCCACTTT,CASSGPRGSLNSPLHF,TRBJ1-6,few,TRBD1,TRBV6-1
TGCGCCAGCAGCCTAGCGGGGAGGGGGACCCAGTACTTC,CASSLAGRGTQYF,TRBJ2-5,NA,TRBD2,TRBV5-1
TGCAGCGTGGAAGTTCGGGAGGGGCCAGATACGCAGTATTTT,CSVEVREGPDTQYF,TRBJ2-3,NA,TRBD2,TRBV29-1
TGCGCCAGCAGCCCCGGGACAGCCACAGATACGCAGTATTTT,CASSPGTATDTQYF,TRBJ2-3,NA,TRBD1,TRBV5-1
TGTGCCAGCAGTCTAGGTGAGGGTCAGCCCCAGCATTTT,CASSLGEGQPQHF,TRBJ1-5,NA,NA,TRBV27
TGCGCCAGCAGTCAACCGACAGGGCGCAGCTCTGGAAACACCATATATTTT,CASSQPTGRSSGNTIYF,TRBJ1-3,NA,TRBD1,TRBV23-1
TGTGCCCCCAGCATGGCAGGGAAGGGGTATAGCAATCAGCCCCAGCATTTT,CAPSMAGKGYSNQPQHF,TRBJ1-5,NA,NA,TRBV24-1
TGCGCCAGCAGCGGACAAAACGAGCAGTACTTC,CASSGQNEQYF,TRBJ2-7,NA,NA,TRBV5-1
TGTGCCACCAGTGACCCAGGGAAAGGAGAAGAGACCCAGTACTTC,CATSDPGKGEETQYF,TRBJ2-5,NA,NA,TRBV24-1
TGTGCCAGCAGTAGAGACAGGGTCCGCAGCGAGCAGTACTTC,CASSRDRVRSEQYF,TRBJ2-7,NA,TRBD1,TRBV7-2
TGTGCCAGCAGCGGGAGGAACCGGGTCGTGGGGTCGAGAAACTATGGCTACACCTTC,CASSGRNRVVGSRNYGYTF,TRBJ1-2,NA,NA,TRBV21-1
TGCGCCAGCAGCTTGGCCCAGGGCAAGGATTCACCCCTCCACTTT,CASSLAQGKDSPLHF,TRBJ1-6,NA,NA,TRBV5-1
TGTGCCAGCAGTGTGGGGCAGGGATACTACGAGCAGTACTTC,CASSVGQGYYEQYF,TRBJ2-7,few,NA,TRBV2
TGTGCCAGCAGCTTAGCGGCCCTACATGACAATGAGCAGTTCTTC,CASSLAALHDNEQFF,TRBJ2-1,few,NA,TRBV7-3
TGTGCCAGCAGCATCAGACGGGGGAACACCGGGGAGCTGTTTTTT,CASSIRRGNTGELFF,TRBJ2-2,NA,NA,TRBV7-9
TGTGCCAGCAGTTTATCCCGGGGGGTCTACAATGAGCAGTTCTTC,CASSLSRGVYNEQFF,TRBJ2-1,NA,TRBD2,TRBV27
TGTGCCAGCAGCTCGAGGTTTGGGCAGTTCTTC,CASSSRFGQFF,TRBJ2-1,NA,NA,TRBV5-6
TGTGCCAGTGGACGACAGGGAGGAGAGACCCAGTACTTC,CASGRQGGETQYF,TRBJ2-5,NA,NA,TRBV19
TGTGCCTCCACTACAGGCGGGGAGGGAGTGGAGACCCAGTACTTC,CASTTGGEGVETQYF,TRBJ2-5,NA,TRBD2,TRBV9
TGTGCCACCAGGGACAGGGTCACATCCGAGCAGTACTTC,CATRDRVTSEQYF,TRBJ2-7,NA,TRBD1,TRBV25-1
TGTGCCAGCAGCTTATGGAGGGGAAGCTACAATGAGCAGTTCTTC,CASSLWRGSYNEQFF,TRBJ2-1,NA,NA,TRBV7-8
TGCGCCAGCAGCCAAGATCCACAGGGAAGCAATCAGCCCCAGCATTTT,CASSQDPQGSNQPQHF,TRBJ1-5,NA,NA,TRBV4-3
TGTGCCAGCAGTTTATCTGTTCATTCACCCCTCCACTTT,CASSLSVHSPLHF,TRBJ1-6,NA,NA,TRBV28
TGTGCCACCAGTGATTTGAACGGGGGTGTAGATACGCAGTATTTT,CATSDLNGGVDTQYF,TRBJ2-3,NA,NA,TRBV24-1
TGTGCCAGCAGCTCCGGCGGACTAGCGGGGGGATACAATGAGCAGTTCTTC,CASSSGGLAGGYNEQFF,TRBJ2-1,once,TRBD2,TRBV5-4
TGTGCCAGCAGTTACCCGGCCGGATCAGGACAGAGCAATCAGCCCCAGCATTTT,CASSYPAGSGQSNQPQHF,TRBJ1-5,NA,NA,TRBV6-2/TRBV6-3
TGCGCCAGCAGCCCCCTACAGCCTTACAATGAGCAGTTCTTC,CASSPLQPYNEQFF,TRBJ2-1,NA,NA,TRBV4-1
TGTGCCAGCAGTGGGATCAGGGGATTAAACATTCAGTACTTC,CASSGIRGLNIQYF,TRBJ2-4,once,NA,TRBV6-1
TGTGCCAGCAGCTTGAAAGACGGGACTAATACGCAGTATTTT,CASSLKDGTNTQYF,TRBJ2-3,NA,TRBD2,TRBV5-4
TGCAGCGTTCTACCCCCCCTTCGGAACTATGGCTACACCTTC,CSVLPPLRNYGYTF,TRBJ1-2,NA,NA,TRBV29-1
TGTGCCAGCAGTTCCGGACAGCCTTATAGCAATCAGCCCCAGCATTTT,CASSSGQPYSNQPQHF,TRBJ1-5,NA,NA,TRBV6-2/TRBV6-3
TGTGCCAGCAGCTATACAGGGACGGGTGGCTACACCTTC,CASSYTGTGGYTF,TRBJ1-2,NA,NA,TRBV7-9
TGTGCCAGCAGGCCCGGGACAGGGTTTAAGAATACGCAGTATTTT,CASRPGTGFKNTQYF,TRBJ2-3,NA,TRBD1,TRBV2